This TCR beta chain was observed in a study of T cell repertoires in cytomegalovirus infection. For the study at large: Public signatures in TCR beta pointed to CMV infection and matching HLA type.

MiXCR, run by TCRdb on the reads, gives a single entry per CDR3 protein. The sample includes about 69,000 distinct CDR3 sequences, approximately 30% of them seen just once. This clonotype appeared a few times. What it recognizes is unknown. The germline gives CDR1 MNHEY, CDR2 SMNVEV (reference sequence). The CDR3 has 14 amino acids. V lost 3 bases to trimming and J lost 11 bases, with 17 bases between them. The study, taken as a whole, reports: There were carriers of CMV plus the relevant HLA, and cumulative public TCR beta family frequency identified them. The response measured ex vivo was dominated by TCR beta clonotypes (HLA-C-restricted and CMV-specific).

The source material was CD8+ T cells from cultured PBMCs, sampled from culture after CMV antigen stimulation. The chain couples TRBV27 to TRBJ1-5, with D perhaps TRBD1 (6 bases). This clonotype originated in a human donor in good health (CMV status not recorded). Some clones in this sample may be carry-over from other donors' samples. The CDR3 DNA is TGTGCCAGCAGTTTGGGGGCGCAGGGATCGGCCCAGCATTTT. It is translated as CASSLGAQGSAQHF.